This T cell receptor beta chain emerged from a study of beta chain features in type 1 diabetes. Looking at the study overall: The patients were much like the healthy donors in age, gender and cell yields.

Expressed TCRB transcripts were sequenced because the entire RNA isolate underwent reverse transcription. The table came from immunoSEQ multiplex PCR; TCRdb's copy has only in-frame clones and leaves some out. This sample has some 160,000 clones; just over 8% occur once, and the top ten carry 0.45% to 0.55%. By way of CD45RO/CCR7/CD25/CD127/CD95/CD27, the CD4+ regulatory, stem cell-like memory, central memory and naive cells were sorted. This clone was counted a few times. Its antigen is currently unknown. Whole-study findings and limits: Moderately but significantly shorter TCRB CDR3s were found in Type 1 diabetes patients in all four CD4+ subsets. With patients and controls alike, PCR might favor shorter templates to an equal degree. Highly expressing activated T cells could be over-counted with a cDNA template.

The sample consisted of central memory CD4+ T cells from blood. This receptor was obtained from a young woman with type 1 diabetes.

CDR3 in amino acids: CASSLASGGASEQFF. The DNA for the CDR3 is TGTGCCAGCAGCTTGGCTAGCGGGGGGGCCTCGGAGCAGTTCTTC. The chain links TRBV7-8 to TRBJ2-1; 12 bases line up with TRBD2. Per the germline V gene, CDR1 is SGHVS and CDR2 is FQNEAQ. There are 15 residues in the CDR3. The J segment lost 10 bases and the V segment lost 3 bases, leaving 7 bases of the junction unmatched.